This T cell receptor beta chain derives from a study of identifying expanded T cells in peripheral blood (dated by TCRdb to about 2019). For the study in its entirety: Separate aliquots of the same genomic DNA pool were sequenced to produce technical replicates, and four replicates were compared in pairs. General study outcomes and caveats: In all healthy donors, the variance in clone template counts between samples taken roughly 14 days apart rose significantly as total template count increased. It was expected by the authors that biological variance in healthy repertoires might increase further over much longer intervals, such as months to years. Both the number of clones called differentially abundant and the false-positive rate were significantly reduced by the beta-binomial model across all healthy-donor time intervals. The binomial model flagged about 1.2 differentially abundant clones between technical replicates, compared with roughly 15 over about 2 weeks and 19 over roughly 4 weeks.

The immunoSEQ Assay, which relies on bias-controlled multiplex PCR amplification of genomic DNA, was used to profile TCRbeta CDR3 regions. On the authors' methods: To quantify the absolute abundance of each unique TCRbeta CDR3 region, the sequences were collapsed and filtered. Two models were used to test differential abundance: a binomial model (Fisher-equivalent) and a beta-binomial model that adds time-dependent variance fitted from healthy donors. Clones with fewer than 5 combined templates were removed, and differential abundance was called for clones with a Benjamini-Hochberg FDR below 0.01. The form v = (b*log(k)+a)^2 was used to model beta-binomial variance as a function of total template count across the two samples. This is the immuneACCESS table as TCRdb keeps it, with only in-frame sequences that have V and J called. A part of the clones is gone; compared with another copy, unresolved V genes explain less than half, and the rest is unexplained. V and J calls plus clone size are reproduced from that table; the DNA served to infer D and trimming. The sample contains more than 70,000 clones, 70% to 90% of them found a single time. The ten largest clonotypes hold roughly 5.5% of the sample.

To note about this clone: This clone's antigen is unknown. No base-level quality is on record; no much larger clone is a single base apart.

At the junction V is shortened by 1 base and J by 2 bases, with 2 bases in between. For CDR1 and CDR2, the germline V gene (reference sequence) lists LNHNV and YYDKDF. The CDR3 contains 12 residues, cysteine and phenylalanine counted. The CDR3 DNA has 36 bases and is translated from base 1. During the collection period, no infections or other immune events were recorded for the healthy donors. Blood repertoires from healthy donors were used as a training cohort for calibrating time-dependent variance in a beta-binomial model of differential abundance of T-cell clones. The training cohort included around ten healthy donors, of whom 3 were female and 7 were male. The donors were between about 25 and 65 years old, with an average age of about 40 years. Obtained from a commercial supplier, whole blood was collected from each healthy donor at three time points set around 2 weeks apart. For immunosequencing, genomic DNA was extracted from unsorted whole blood.

This clonotype was sampled from a person aged 18-70 years in good health. The sequence links TRBV15 to TRBJ1-1; there is no confident call for the D gene. The sample comprised blood. The sequenced DNA is TGTGCCACCAGCAGAGGAAACACTGAAGCTTTCTTT. Its translation reads: CATSRGNTEAFF.